This T cell receptor (beta chain) was observed in a study of OX40 agonist ivuxolimab in advanced cancers. About the study: The dose-escalation cohort was approximately 84% male, with a mean age of about 56 years, ranging roughly 20 to 80. Partial responses occurred in Three dose-escalation patients, one with hepatocellular carcinoma and two with cutaneous melanoma.

Regarding the study as a whole: The study found among the lowest clonal expansion in partial responders at 0.1-3.0 mg/kg. Dosing at 0.1 to 3.0 mg/kg was accompanied by clonal expansion of CD4+ and CD8+ blood T cells by week 6.

The CDR3 sequence is 14 residues long. Germline V lookup: CDR1 SGHTA, CDR2 FQGNSA. Trimming took off 5 bases at V and 6 bases at J, with 16 bases between the two ends. Generated by immunoSEQ multiplex PCR, the TCRdb table keeps only in-frame clones and is missing some. The repertoire holds about 77,000 clones, around 88% seen once, with 0.76% in the top ten. As for this clone: The antigen remains undetermined.

The TCR sequence derives from an adult with an advanced solid tumor such as melanoma, head and neck, liver or kidney cancer. The V and J genes are TRBV7-2 and TRBJ1-1; a weak D match, TRBD1 (6 bases). The sample consisted of CD4+ or CD8+ T cells sorted from blood, taken in a trial of the OX40 agonist ivuxolimab. CDR3 loop: CASSMHTGLAEAFF. The CDR3 bases are TGTGCCAGCAGCATGCATACAGGGTTAGCTGAAGCTTTCTTT.